Listed below are T cell receptor beta chains from one sample, sequenced in a study of early T cells in non-severe SARS-CoV-2 infection. TCRdb re-analysed the 5' RACE reads in MiXCR, keeping a single row per CDR3 protein. The table lists about 37,000 distinct CDR3 sequences, about 7.4% of them singletons, with about an eighth in the top ten. Sequenced material: whole blood, taken at baseline. The source of these receptors is an adult who was a healthcare worker with PCR-confirmed SARS-CoV-2 infection or an uninfected control (not recorded which). Each CDR3 is given with its conserved first and last residue. The D gene is left open where the match is weak. Expanded clones are given a class, and other clones once, few, many or no size at all.

v_call: TRBV7-9; clone_size: many; cdr3_length: 15; j_call: TRBJ2-3; d_call: TRBD2; cdr3_nt: TGTGCCAGCAGCAGGACTAGCGGATCCACAGATACGCAGTATTTT; cdr3_aa: CASSRTSGSTDTQYF
v_call: TRBV12-3/TRBV12-4; clone_size: many; cdr3_length: 14; j_call: TRBJ2-1; d_call: .; cdr3_nt: TGTGCCAGCAGGAGGGGGGGGGATGTGAATGAGCAGTTCTTC; cdr3_aa: CASRRGGDVNEQFF
v_call: TRBV19; clone_size: many; cdr3_length: 15; j_call: TRBJ2-1; d_call: TRBD1; cdr3_nt: TGTGCCAGTAGCTATGGGGGACAGGGGGCCGATGAGCAGTTCTTC; cdr3_aa: CASSYGGQGADEQFF
v_call: TRBV12-3/TRBV12-4; clone_size: many; cdr3_length: 16; j_call: TRBJ2-5; d_call: .; cdr3_nt: TGTGCCAGCAGTCTCCTTGGCCTGACTGTGGAAGAGACCCAGTACTTC; cdr3_aa: CASSLLGLTVEETQYF
v_call: TRBV15; clone_size: few; cdr3_length: 16; j_call: TRBJ2-1; d_call: TRBD2; cdr3_nt: TGTGCCACCAGCATTCAGGCTAGCGGCAGATACAATGAGCAGTTCTTC; cdr3_aa: CATSIQASGRYNEQFF
v_call: TRBV20-1; clone_size: many; cdr3_length: 13; j_call: TRBJ1-5; d_call: .; cdr3_nt: TGCAGTGCAGGGGGGCAGGGGAATCAGCCCCAGCATTTT; cdr3_aa: CSAGGQGNQPQHF
v_call: TRBV5-4; clone_size: .; cdr3_length: 14; j_call: TRBJ2-5; d_call: TRBD2; cdr3_nt: TGTGCCAGCAGCGGGACTAGCGGGGAAGAGACCCAGTACTTC; cdr3_aa: CASSGTSGEETQYF
v_call: TRBV18; clone_size: .; cdr3_length: 15; j_call: TRBJ2-1; d_call: TRBD2; cdr3_nt: TGTGCCAGCTCACCGTCCCAGGGAGGGAACAATGAGCAGTTCTTC; cdr3_aa: CASSPSQGGNNEQFF
v_call: TRBV15; clone_size: few; cdr3_length: 17; j_call: TRBJ1-3; d_call: .; cdr3_nt: TGTGCCACCAGCAGAGAATCTTCCCATACCTCTGGAAACACCATATATTTT; cdr3_aa: CATSRESSHTSGNTIYF
v_call: TRBV21-1; clone_size: few; cdr3_length: 15; j_call: TRBJ2-7; d_call: .; cdr3_nt: TGTGCCAGCAGCAAAGGTAACGGGGGGCCCTACGAGCAGTACTTC; cdr3_aa: CASSKGNGGPYEQYF
v_call: TRBV20-1; clone_size: .; cdr3_length: 16; j_call: TRBJ2-1; d_call: .; cdr3_nt: TGCAGTGCTAGTAGGGGCCCGGGGGGCGGATGGAATGAGCAGTTCTTC; cdr3_aa: CSASRGPGGGWNEQFF
v_call: TRBV28; clone_size: many; cdr3_length: 17; j_call: TRBJ1-5; d_call: .; cdr3_nt: TGTGCCAGCAGTTTGGGGGGGATGGGTTATAGCAATCAGCCCCAGCATTTT; cdr3_aa: CASSLGGMGYSNQPQHF
v_call: TRBV28; clone_size: .; cdr3_length: 14; j_call: TRBJ2-5; d_call: .; cdr3_nt: TGTGCCAGCAGTGCAACAGGGATCCAAGAGACCCAGTACTTC; cdr3_aa: CASSATGIQETQYF
v_call: TRBV24-1; clone_size: .; cdr3_length: 12; j_call: TRBJ1-3; d_call: .; cdr3_nt: TGTGCCACCAGTGGATCTGGAAACACCATATATTTT; cdr3_aa: CATSGSGNTIYF
v_call: TRBV25-1; clone_size: many; cdr3_length: 17; j_call: TRBJ2-5; d_call: .; cdr3_nt: TGTGCCAGCAGTGAACCTAACAAAGGGGGGGTCCAAGAGACCCAGTACTTC; cdr3_aa: CASSEPNKGGVQETQYF
v_call: TRBV5-8; clone_size: .; cdr3_length: 13; j_call: TRBJ2-3; d_call: .; cdr3_nt: TGTGCCAGCAGCTTGGGGCGTGGAGATACGCAGTATTTT; cdr3_aa: CASSLGRGDTQYF
v_call: TRBV2; clone_size: few; cdr3_length: 15; j_call: TRBJ2-2; d_call: .; cdr3_nt: TGTGCCAGCAAGGAGGGGTTGGGCGGCACCGGGGAGCTGTTTTTT; cdr3_aa: CASKEGLGGTGELFF
v_call: TRBV13; clone_size: once; cdr3_length: 14; j_call: TRBJ1-3; d_call: .; cdr3_nt: TGTGCCAGCGCGTCACAGGCTGGTGGAAACACCATATATTTT; cdr3_aa: CASASQAGGNTIYF
v_call: TRBV12-5; clone_size: .; cdr3_length: 15; j_call: TRBJ2-7; d_call: TRBD1; cdr3_nt: TGTGCTAGTGCCCACCCGACAGGGGGAGGTTACGAGCAGTACTTC; cdr3_aa: CASAHPTGGGYEQYF
v_call: TRBV7-6; clone_size: .; cdr3_length: 14; j_call: TRBJ2-3; d_call: TRBD1; cdr3_nt: TGTGCCAGCAGCCGGGGACAGGGCGGAGATACGCAGTATTTT; cdr3_aa: CASSRGQGGDTQYF
v_call: TRBV7-6; clone_size: .; cdr3_length: 15; j_call: TRBJ1-1; d_call: .; cdr3_nt: TGTGCCAGCAGCCCCCTTGGGGGGTTGAACACTGAAGCTTTCTTT; cdr3_aa: CASSPLGGLNTEAFF
v_call: TRBV5-1; clone_size: many; cdr3_length: 17; j_call: TRBJ2-7; d_call: TRBD2; cdr3_nt: TGCGCCAGCAGCCAGACTCGACTAGCGGGGGAGATCTACGAGCAGTACTTC; cdr3_aa: CASSQTRLAGEIYEQYF
v_call: TRBV7-6; clone_size: many; cdr3_length: 15; j_call: TRBJ2-7; d_call: .; cdr3_nt: TGTGCCAGCAGCTTACTAACGGACAGTACCTACGAGCAGTACTTC; cdr3_aa: CASSLLTDSTYEQYF
v_call: TRBV4-1; clone_size: many; cdr3_length: 16; j_call: TRBJ2-1; d_call: TRBD2; cdr3_nt: TGCGCCAGCAGCCAAGTGGGGACTAGCGGGGCAAATGAGCAGTTCTTC; cdr3_aa: CASSQVGTSGANEQFF
v_call: TRBV5-1; clone_size: .; cdr3_length: 16; j_call: TRBJ1-5; d_call: TRBD1; cdr3_nt: TGCGCCAGCACACCCATTCAGGGGGCTGGCAATCAGCCCCAGCATTTT; cdr3_aa: CASTPIQGAGNQPQHF
v_call: TRBV20-1; clone_size: .; cdr3_length: 12; j_call: TRBJ2-1; d_call: .; cdr3_nt: TGCAGTGCTAGAAGGCCTAACAATGAGCAGTTCTTC; cdr3_aa: CSARRPNNEQFF
v_call: TRBV12-3/TRBV12-4; clone_size: many; cdr3_length: 14; j_call: TRBJ1-2; d_call: .; cdr3_nt: TGTGCCAGCAGTCCCACTACCCGGGGTGATGGCTACACCTTC; cdr3_aa: CASSPTTRGDGYTF
v_call: TRBV7-2; clone_size: many; cdr3_length: 13; j_call: TRBJ2-1; d_call: .; cdr3_nt: TGTGCCAGCAGCTCCAACTCCTACAATGAGCAGTTCTTC; cdr3_aa: CASSSNSYNEQFF
v_call: TRBV28; clone_size: .; cdr3_length: 17; j_call: TRBJ2-3; d_call: TRBD1; cdr3_nt: TGTGCCAGCAGGATAATACAGGGGGCTGCTAGCACAGATACGCAGTATTTT; cdr3_aa: CASRIIQGAASTDTQYF
v_call: TRBV7-9; clone_size: few; cdr3_length: 15; j_call: TRBJ2-2; d_call: TRBD1; cdr3_nt: TGTGCCAGCAGACCTAGGACAGGGTTGACCGGGGAGCTGTTTTTT; cdr3_aa: CASRPRTGLTGELFF
v_call: TRBV6-5; clone_size: .; cdr3_length: 15; j_call: TRBJ2-5; d_call: TRBD2; cdr3_nt: TGTGCCAGCAGTTACCGGAGCGGGGGGAAAGAGACCCAGTACTTC; cdr3_aa: CASSYRSGGKETQYF
v_call: TRBV19; clone_size: .; cdr3_length: 14; j_call: TRBJ1-5; d_call: .; cdr3_nt: TGTGCCAGAACGGAGGACTATAGCAATCAGCCCCAGCATTTT; cdr3_aa: CARTEDYSNQPQHF
v_call: TRBV19; clone_size: .; cdr3_length: 16; j_call: TRBJ1-2; d_call: TRBD1; cdr3_nt: TGTGCCAGTAGTATACAGGGGGCGAGCCCTAACTATGGCTACACCTTC; cdr3_aa: CASSIQGASPNYGYTF
v_call: TRBV20-1; clone_size: many; cdr3_length: 16; j_call: TRBJ2-7; d_call: TRBD1; cdr3_nt: TGCAGTGCTCCCTTACGGACAGGGGGTCGAAGGTACGAGCAGTACTTC; cdr3_aa: CSAPLRTGGRRYEQYF